Each of the 2 T cell receptor beta chains below was sequenced from the same sample in a study of a mutant IDH1 vaccine in newly diagnosed glioma. The time point is: baseline, week 1 (first vaccination visit). Treatment indicated: pre-vaccination baseline after standard-of-care therapy. Generated by immunoSEQ multiplex PCR, the TCRdb table keeps only in-frame clones and is missing some. The profile shows 45,000 to 70,000 clones, around 92% of them singletons. Here the sequenced sample was PBMCs, taken from a glioma patient treated with radiotherapy, temozolomide or both. The receptors stem from a man aged 50-59 years with glioma.

V is TRBV7-2 and J is TRBJ1-2; 7 nucleotides match TRBD1. Germline V gene sequence: CDR1 SGHTA, CDR2 FQGNSA. This CDR3 is 13 amino acids long. J was trimmed by 6 bases and V by 6 bases; bases with no gene match: 7. CDR3 region: CASRSTGDNGYTF. The CDR3 DNA reads TGTGCCAGCAGAAGCACAGGGGATAATGGCTACACCTTC. The complete variable domain, with remaining parts taken from reference TRBV7-2 and TRBJ1-2, reads GAGVSQSPSNKVTEKGKDVELRCDPISGHTALYWYRQSLGQGLEFLIYFQGNSAPDKSGLPSDRFSAERTGGSVSTLTIQRTQQEDSAVYLCASRSTGDNGYTFGSGTRLTVV.

The gene calls are TRBV9 and TRBJ1-1; D might be TRBD1 (5 bases). The V gene's germline CDR1 is SGDLS and CDR2 YYNGEE. V shed 0 bases and J shed 0 bases, with 9 bases lying between them. The CDR3 extends over 15 amino acids. CDR3 sequence: CASSVEHRLNTEAFF. Written as DNA, the CDR3 is TGTGCCAGCAGCGTAGAGCACAGGTTGAACACTGAAGCTTTCTTT.